These 9 T cell receptor beta chains were sequenced from one sample in a study of blood T cell repertoires in COVID-19 (dated by TCRdb to about 2020). Library generation was performed with the immunoSEQ multiplex PCR assay. This immuneACCESS table, as held by TCRdb, lists in-frame sequences with V and J called but not all clones. Of the missing ones, under half trace to an unresolved V gene in checked studies; the others have no known cause. This sample gives around 130,000 clones in total; around 87% of them show up just once. The ten largest clones take up 5.4% of the sample. The material sequenced was peripheral blood. These TCRs come from a human donor in a cohort sampled during active COVID-19.

The chain employs TRBV2 and TRBJ2-7; D is possibly TRBD1 (6 bases). Germline CDR1 is SNHLY and CDR2 is FYNNEI. Trimming removed 4 bases from V and 3 bases from J, with 7 bases in between. The CDR3 contains 12 residues. The chain's CDR3 is CASSGQVYEQYF. CDR3 nucleotides: TGTGCCAGCAGTGGACAGGTCTACGAGCAGTACTTC.

This clone appeared a single time. The junction departs from germline at one end; a sequencing error may be responsible. The rearrangement uses TRBV6-5 and TRBJ1-2; no clear D. This CDR3 is 10 amino acids long. The germline V gene has CDR1 MNHEY and CDR2 SVGAGI. CDR3 bases: TGTGCCAGCCGCTCCGGGAAATACTTCTTC. Protein product: CASRSGKYFF.

The V call is TRBV11-2, the J call TRBJ2-3, with D perhaps TRBD2 (6 bases). This CDR3 has 14 amino acids. V lost 4 bases and J 2 bases, leaving 10 bases between the germline ends. Germline CDR1 reads SGHAT; CDR2 reads FQNNGV. The CDR3: CASSYAGLTDTQYF. For the CDR3, the DNA is TGTGCCAGCAGCTACGCGGGGCTCACAGATACGCAGTATTTT.

The gene calls are TRBV27 and TRBJ2-5; 8 bases are shared with TRBD2. CDR1 MNHEY and CDR2 SMNVEV come from the germline V gene (reference sequence). J was trimmed by 1 base and V by 2 bases; bases with no gene match: 6. CDR3 length equals 16 residues. Here the CDR3 DNA reads TGTGCCAGCAGTTTAGAGCGGGGGAGCCGCCAAGAGACCCAGTACTTC. Translated: CASSLERGSRQETQYF.

This clone was detected ten times or more. The chain joins TRBV19 to TRBJ1-5; TRBD1 matches at 12 bases. In germline, CDR1 is LNHDA, CDR2 SQIVND (reference sequence). J gave up 2 bases and V 5 bases, and 7 bases lay outside the gene matches. This CDR3 region has 17 residues. CDR3 residues: CASSPGTGGAGNQPQHF. CDR3 DNA: TGTGCCAGTAGTCCGGGGACAGGGGGCGCAGGCAATCAGCCCCAGCATTTT.

The V and J genes are TRBV25-1 and TRBJ2-5, with 9 bases lining up with TRBD1. The CDR3 spans 17 residues. V trimming: 1 base; J trimming: 3 bases; junction bases outside the gene matches: 9. The germline gives CDR1 MGHDK, CDR2 SYGVNS. The CDR3 spells CASSESSQRTGEETQYF. The DNA of the CDR3 is TGTGCCAGCAGTGAATCTAGCCAAAGGACAGGGGAAGAGACCCAGTACTTC.

The chain couples TRBV28 to TRBJ1-2, with 7 positions matching TRBD1. This CDR3 comprises 13 residues. Trimming took 4 bases from V and 7 from J; bases not matched to a gene: 6. Germline CDR1 is MDHEN and CDR2 is SYDVKM. The CDR3 reads CASSSGGVSGYTF. The CDR3 DNA sequence: TGTGCCAGCAGTTCAGGGGGAGTGAGTGGCTACACCTTC.

The chain employs TRBV30 and TRBJ2-7; D is uncertain. This CDR3 is 13 amino acids long. Trimming took 2 bases from V and 2 from J, leaving 10 bases between them. The germline CDR1 and CDR2 sequences are GTSNPN and SVGIG (reference sequence). In nucleotides, the CDR3 is TGTGCCTGGAGTTTGCAGAGCGCCTACGAGCAGTACTTC. Its protein is CAWSLQSAYEQYF.

The chain recombines TRBV7-8 with TRBJ2-7; no firm D call. Trimming pared 8 bases from V and 4 bases from J, leaving 12 bases between. The germline CDR1 and CDR2 sequences are SGHVS and FQNEAQ. This CDR3 comprises 12 residues. CDR3 sequence reads: CASSGRIYEQYF. The CDR3 DNA reads TGTGCCAGCTCAGGCAGGATTTACGAGCAGTACTTC.